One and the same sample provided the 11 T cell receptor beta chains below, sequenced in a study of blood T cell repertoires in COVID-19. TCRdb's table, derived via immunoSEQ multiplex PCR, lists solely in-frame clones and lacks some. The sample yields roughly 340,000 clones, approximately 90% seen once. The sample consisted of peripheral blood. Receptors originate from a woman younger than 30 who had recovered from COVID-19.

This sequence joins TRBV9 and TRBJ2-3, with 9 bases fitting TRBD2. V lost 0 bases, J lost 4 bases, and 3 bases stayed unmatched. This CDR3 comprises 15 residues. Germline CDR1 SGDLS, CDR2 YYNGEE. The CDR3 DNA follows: TGTGCCAGCAGCGTAGGCGGGAGGGGGGCAGATACGCAGTATTTT. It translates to CASSVGGRGADTQYF.

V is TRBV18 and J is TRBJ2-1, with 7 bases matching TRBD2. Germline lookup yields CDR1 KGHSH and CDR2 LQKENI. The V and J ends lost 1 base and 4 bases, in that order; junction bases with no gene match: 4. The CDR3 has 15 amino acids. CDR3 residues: CASSPRGGMYNEQFF. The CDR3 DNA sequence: TGTGCCAGCTCACCACGGGGGGGGATGTACAATGAGCAGTTCTTC.

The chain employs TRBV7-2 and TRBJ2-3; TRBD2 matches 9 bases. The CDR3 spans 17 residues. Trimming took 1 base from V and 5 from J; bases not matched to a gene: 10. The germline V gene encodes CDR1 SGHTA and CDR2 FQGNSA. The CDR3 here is CASSLGPAGGGLDTQYF. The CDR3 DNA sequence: TGTGCCAGCAGCTTAGGTCCGGCGGGAGGGGGTCTAGATACGCAGTATTTT.

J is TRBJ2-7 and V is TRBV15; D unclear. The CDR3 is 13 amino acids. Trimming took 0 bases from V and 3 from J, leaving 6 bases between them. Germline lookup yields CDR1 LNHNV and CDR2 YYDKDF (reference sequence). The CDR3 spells CATSRDRGYEQYV. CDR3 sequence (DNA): TGTGCCACCAGCAGAGATCGCGGCTACGAGCAGTACGTC.

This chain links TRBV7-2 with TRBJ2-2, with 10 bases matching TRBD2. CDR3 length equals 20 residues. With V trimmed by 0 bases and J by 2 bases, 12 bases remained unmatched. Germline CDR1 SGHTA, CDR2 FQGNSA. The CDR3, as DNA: TGTGCCAGCAGCTTAGCGCTAAGGTCTAGCGGGAGTCGTAACACCGGGGAGCTGTTTTTT. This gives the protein CASSLALRSSGSRNTGELFF.

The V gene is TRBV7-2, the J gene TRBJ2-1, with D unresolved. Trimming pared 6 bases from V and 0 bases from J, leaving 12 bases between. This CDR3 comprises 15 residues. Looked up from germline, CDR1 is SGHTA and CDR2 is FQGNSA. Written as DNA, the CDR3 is TGTGCCAGCAGACCCCGGTACAGCTCCTACAATGAGCAGTTCTTC. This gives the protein CASRPRYSSYNEQFF.

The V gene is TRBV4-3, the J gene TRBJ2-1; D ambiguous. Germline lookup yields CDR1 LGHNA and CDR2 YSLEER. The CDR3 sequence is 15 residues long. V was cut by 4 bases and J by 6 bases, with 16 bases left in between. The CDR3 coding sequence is TGCGCCAGCAGCCTCGATCGGGTCCACCCCAATGAGCAGTTCTTC. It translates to CASSLDRVHPNEQFF.

The CDR3, as DNA: TGTGCCAGCAGCTTACGGCTAGTGCAAGAGACCCAGTACTTC. Residues: CASSLRLVQETQYF. The chain combines TRBV11-3 with TRBJ2-5; D remains unclear. The CDR3 runs 14 residues. The germline CDR1 and CDR2 sequences are SGHNT and YENEEA. Trimming took 2 bases from V and 2 from J, leaving 9 bases between them.

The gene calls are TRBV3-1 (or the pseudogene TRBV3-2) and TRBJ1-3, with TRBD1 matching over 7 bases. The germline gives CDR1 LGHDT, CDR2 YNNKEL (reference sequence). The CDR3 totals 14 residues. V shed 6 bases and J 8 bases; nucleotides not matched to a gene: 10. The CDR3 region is CASRRDSFRDTIYF. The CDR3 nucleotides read TGTGCCAGCAGGCGGGACAGTTTTCGGGACACCATATATTTT.

The CDR3 reads CASSLSPLAGTSNEQFF. The CDR3 nucleotides read TGTGCCAGCAGCTTAAGCCCATTGGCCGGGACTAGCAATGAGCAGTTCTTC. The chain recombines TRBV7-8 with TRBJ2-1; 8 bases fit TRBD2. With 2 bases clipped from V and 6 bases from J, the junction kept 12 bases outside the gene matches. Germline CDR1 SGHVS, CDR2 FQNEAQ. CDR3 length equals 17 residues.

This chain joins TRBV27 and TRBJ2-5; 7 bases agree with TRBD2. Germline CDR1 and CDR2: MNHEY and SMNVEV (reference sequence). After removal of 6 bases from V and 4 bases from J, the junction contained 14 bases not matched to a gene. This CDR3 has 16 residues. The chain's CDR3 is CASSISGTPGRETQYF. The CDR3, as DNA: TGTGCCAGCAGCATAAGCGGGACCCCCGGCCGAGAGACCCAGTACTTC.